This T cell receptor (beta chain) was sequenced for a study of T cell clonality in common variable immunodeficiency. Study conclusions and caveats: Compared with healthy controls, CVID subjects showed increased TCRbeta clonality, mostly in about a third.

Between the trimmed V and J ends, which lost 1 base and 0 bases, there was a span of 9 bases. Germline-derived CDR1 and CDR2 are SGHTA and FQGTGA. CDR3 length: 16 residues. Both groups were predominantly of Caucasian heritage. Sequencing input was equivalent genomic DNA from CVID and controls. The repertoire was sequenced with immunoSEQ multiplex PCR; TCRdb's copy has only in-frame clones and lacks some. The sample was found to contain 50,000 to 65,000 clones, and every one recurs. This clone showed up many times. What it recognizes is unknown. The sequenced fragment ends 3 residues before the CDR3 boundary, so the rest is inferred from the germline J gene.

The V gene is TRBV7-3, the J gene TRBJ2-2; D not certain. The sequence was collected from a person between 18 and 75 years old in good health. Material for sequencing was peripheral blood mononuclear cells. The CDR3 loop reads CASSLNGPANTGELFF. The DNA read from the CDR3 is TGTGCCAGCAGCTTAAATGGGCCAGCGAACACCGGGGAG.